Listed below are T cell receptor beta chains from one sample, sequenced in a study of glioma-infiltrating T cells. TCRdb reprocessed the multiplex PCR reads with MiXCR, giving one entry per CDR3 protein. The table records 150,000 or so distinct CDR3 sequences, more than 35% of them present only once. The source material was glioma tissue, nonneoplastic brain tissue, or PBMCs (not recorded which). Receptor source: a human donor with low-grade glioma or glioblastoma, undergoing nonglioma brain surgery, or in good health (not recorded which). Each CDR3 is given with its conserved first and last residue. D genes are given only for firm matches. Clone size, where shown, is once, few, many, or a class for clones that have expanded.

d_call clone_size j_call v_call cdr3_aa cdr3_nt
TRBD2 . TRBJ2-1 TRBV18 CASPRSSGGGAYNEQFF TGTGCCAGCCCACGATCTAGCGGGGGAGGGGCCTACAATGAGCAGTTCTTC
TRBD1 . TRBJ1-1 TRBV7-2 CASSLQGSGTEAFF TGTGCCAGCAGCCTACAGGGGTCGGGCACTGAAGCTTTCTTT
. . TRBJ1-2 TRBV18 CASSPQGSGYTF TGTGCCAGCTCACCACAGGGGAGCGGCTACACCTTC
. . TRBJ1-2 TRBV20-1 CSARQQDYGYTF TGCAGTGCTAGACAACAGGACTATGGCTACACCTTC
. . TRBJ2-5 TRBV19 CASSARITQETQYF TGTGCCAGTAGTGCCCGGATAACCCAAGAGACCCAGTACTTC
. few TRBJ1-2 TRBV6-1 CASSSFGDNYGYTF TGTGCCAGCAGTTCCTTCGGGGATAACTATGGCTACACCTTC
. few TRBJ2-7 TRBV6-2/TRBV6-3 CASSYHNEQYF TGTGCCAGCAGTTACCACAACGAGCAGTACTTC
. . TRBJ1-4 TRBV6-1 CASSVLATNEKLFF TGTGCCAGCAGTGTCTTGGCAACTAATGAAAAACTGTTTTTT
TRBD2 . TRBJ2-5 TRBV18 CASSQRTSLETQYF TGTGCCAGCTCACAAAGGACTAGCCTGGAGACCCAGTACTTC
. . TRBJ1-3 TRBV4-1 CASSRAMGTGNTIYF TGCGCCAGCAGCCGAGCGATGGGGACTGGAAACACCATATATTTT
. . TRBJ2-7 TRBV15 CATSREGGEQYF TGTGCCACCAGCAGAGAGGGGGGCGAGCAGTACTTC
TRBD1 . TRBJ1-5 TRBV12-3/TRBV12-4 CASSPDRVEPQHF TGTGCCAGCAGTCCCGACAGGGTCGAGCCCCAGCATTTT
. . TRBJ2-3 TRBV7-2 CARSLDPAGHTDTQYF TGTGCCCGCAGCTTGGACCCTGCAGGGCACACAGATACGCAGTATTTT
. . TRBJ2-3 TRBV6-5 CASSYSRPSQGDKQYF TGTGCCAGCAGTTACAGCCGTCCCTCCCAGGGTGATAAGCAGTATTTT
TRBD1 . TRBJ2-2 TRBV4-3 CASSPYFPGQANTGELFF TGCGCCAGCAGCCCGTATTTCCCGGGACAGGCGAACACCGGGGAGCTGTTTTTT
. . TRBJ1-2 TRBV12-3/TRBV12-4 CASSVGGGYGYTF TGTGCCAGCAGCGTTGGGGGCGGCTATGGCTACACCTTC
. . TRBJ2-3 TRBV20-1 CSAREVTGSHPSDTQYF TGCAGTGCTAGAGAAGTAACAGGGAGCCACCCCTCAGATACGCAGTATTTT
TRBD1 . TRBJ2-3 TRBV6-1 CASYGTGAGDTQYF TGTGCCAGTTACGGGACAGGGGCCGGAGATACGCAGTATTTT
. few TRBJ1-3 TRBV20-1 CSAARQPSGNTIYF TGCAGTGCGGCGAGACAGCCCTCTGGAAACACCATATATTTT
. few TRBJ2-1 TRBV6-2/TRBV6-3 CASSSTSWQEQFF TGTGCCAGCAGTTCTACTAGTTGGCAAGAGCAGTTCTTC
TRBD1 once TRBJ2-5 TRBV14 CASSQRDRDTQYF TGTGCCAGCAGCCAGCGGGACAGGGACACCCAGTACTTC
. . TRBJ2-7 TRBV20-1 CSALTGFTYEQYF TGCAGTGCCCTCACAGGGTTTACCTACGAGCAGTACTTC
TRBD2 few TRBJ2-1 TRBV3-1 CASSPIGTSSNEQFF TGTGCCAGCAGCCCCATCGGGACTAGCTCCAATGAGCAGTTCTTC
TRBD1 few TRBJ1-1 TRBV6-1 CASSDPQGGRDEAFF TGTGCCAGCAGTGATCCCCAGGGGGGGCGTGATGAAGCTTTCTTT
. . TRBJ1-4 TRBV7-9 CASSFVGTTNEKLFF TGTGCCAGCAGCTTTGTTGGGACAACTAATGAAAAACTGTTTTTT
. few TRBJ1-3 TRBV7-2 CASGGPRNSGNTIYF TGTGCCAGCGGCGGACCGCGGAACTCTGGAAACACCATATATTTT
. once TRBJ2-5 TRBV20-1 CSARDRLLGVETKYF TGCAGTGCTAGAGATCGCCTGCTTGGGGTAGAGACCAAGTACTTC
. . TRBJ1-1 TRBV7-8 CASSLALGVVTEAFF TGTGCCAGCAGCTTAGCGCTGGGGGTTGTGACTGAAGCTTTCTTT
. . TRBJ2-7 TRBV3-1 CASSQAYEYEQYF TGTGCCAGCAGCCAAGCGTACGAATACGAGCAGTACTTC
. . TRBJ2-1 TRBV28 CASSALTLGPQFF TGTGCCAGCAGTGCTCTAACCCTCGGCCCCCAGTTCTTC
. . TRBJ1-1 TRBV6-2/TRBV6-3 CASSWGMTSEAFF TGTGCCAGCAGTTGGGGGATGACCTCTGAAGCTTTCTTT
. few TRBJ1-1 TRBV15 CATSRRRQDSAFF TGTGCCACCAGCAGACGTCGACAGGACTCGGCTTTCTTT
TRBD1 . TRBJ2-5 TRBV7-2 CASSPRLGDRYQETQYF TGTGCCAGCAGCCCGAGGCTCGGGGACAGGTACCAAGAGACCCAGTACTTC
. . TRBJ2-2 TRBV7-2 CASSYYRDGELFF TGTGCCAGCAGCTATTACAGGGACGGGGAGCTGTTTTTT
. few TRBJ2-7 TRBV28 CASSSPQGLDHEQYF TGTGCCAGCAGTTCGCCCCAGGGTTTAGACCACGAGCAGTACTTC
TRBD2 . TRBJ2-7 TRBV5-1 CASSFGPSGDEQYF TGCGCCAGCAGCTTCGGTCCTAGCGGCGACGAGCAGTACTTC
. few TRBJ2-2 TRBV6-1 CASSLRWNTGELFF TGTGCCAGCAGCCTAAGATGGAACACCGGGGAGCTGTTTTTT
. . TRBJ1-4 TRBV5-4 CASSWEDSEKLFF TGTGCCAGCAGCTGGGAGGACAGTGAAAAACTGTTTTTT
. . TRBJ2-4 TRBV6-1 CASSQDPSATGNIQYF TGTGCCAGCAGCCAAGACCCTTCGGCCACCGGGAACATTCAGTACTTC
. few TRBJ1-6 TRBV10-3 CAIQGQGSNSPLHF TGTGCCATCCAGGGGCAGGGAAGTAATTCACCCCTCCACTTT
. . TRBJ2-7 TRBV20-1 CSARDIADEQYF TGCAGTGCTAGAGATATTGCGGACGAGCAGTACTTC
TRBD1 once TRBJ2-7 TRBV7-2 CASSTPPGQGRWEQYF TGTGCCAGCAGCACACCCCCGGGACAGGGGCGCTGGGAGCAGTACTTC
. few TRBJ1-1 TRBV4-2 CASSQDSNTEAFF TGTGCCAGCAGCCAAGACTCGAACACTGAAGCTTTCTTT
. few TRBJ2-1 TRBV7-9 CASSEGGEQFF TGTGCCAGCAGCGAGGGGGGCGAGCAGTTCTTC
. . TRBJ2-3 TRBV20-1 CSTIIRGATDTQYF TGCAGTACTATTATTCGGGGGGCCACAGATACGCAGTATTTT
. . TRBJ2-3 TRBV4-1 CASSQAPSDTQYF TGCGCCAGCAGCCAAGCCCCCTCAGATACGCAGTATTTT
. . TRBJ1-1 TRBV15 CATSNLLNTEAFF TGTGCCACCAGCAACCTCCTGAACACTGAAGCTTTCTTT
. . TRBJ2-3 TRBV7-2 CASSLDMSTDTQYF TGTGCCAGCAGCTTAGATATGAGCACAGATACGCAGTATTTT
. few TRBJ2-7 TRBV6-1 CASSRTAEQYF TGTGCCAGCAGTCGGACGGCCGAGCAGTACTTC
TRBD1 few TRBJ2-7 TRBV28 CASRTGQGSSYEQYF TGTGCCAGCAGGACCGGACAGGGGAGCTCCTACGAGCAGTACTTC
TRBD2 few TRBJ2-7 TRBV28 CASRSSGSSYEQYF TGTGCCAGCAGGTCTAGCGGTTCCTCCTACGAGCAGTACTTC
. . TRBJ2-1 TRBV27 CASSPKGVIDSYNEQFF TGTGCCAGCAGTCCGAAAGGGGTTATTGACTCCTACAATGAGCAGTTCTTC
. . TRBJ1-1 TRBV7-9 CASSRNHLNTEAFF TGTGCCAGCAGCCGCAATCATCTGAACACTGAAGCTTTCTTT
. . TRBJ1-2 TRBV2 CASSRRSHYGYTF TGTGCCAGCAGTAGGCGGTCGCACTATGGCTACACCTTC
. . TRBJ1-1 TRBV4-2 CASSQDVGHSEAFF TGTGCCAGCAGCCAAGATGTGGGACACAGTGAAGCTTTCTTT